This T cell receptor beta chain originates from a study of CD8 T cells in Susac syndrome. An input of about 0.5 to 1 ug of RNA was subjected to reverse transcription using random hexamers. TCRdb called the immunoSEQ multiplex PCR reads again in MiXCR, with one record for every CDR3 protein. The repertoire includes fewer than 90,000 distinct CDR3 sequences, approximately 95% of them detected once, and roughly 0.45% sits in the top ten. Germline V gene data show CDR1 as SGHTA and CDR2 as FQGTGA. This CDR3 comprises 16 residues. V gave up 2 bases and J gave up 1 base, with 15 bases separating them. The sequenced material came from CD8+ T cells from PBMCs. V usage is TRBV7-3 and J usage is TRBJ2-7, with D maybe TRBD1 (6 bases). The receptor was isolated from a human donor with Susac syndrome. CDR3 sequence: CASSLGERTDSYEQYF. The CDR3 DNA follows: TGTGCCAGCAGCTTAGGAGAGCGGACAGATTCCTACGAGCAGTACTTC.